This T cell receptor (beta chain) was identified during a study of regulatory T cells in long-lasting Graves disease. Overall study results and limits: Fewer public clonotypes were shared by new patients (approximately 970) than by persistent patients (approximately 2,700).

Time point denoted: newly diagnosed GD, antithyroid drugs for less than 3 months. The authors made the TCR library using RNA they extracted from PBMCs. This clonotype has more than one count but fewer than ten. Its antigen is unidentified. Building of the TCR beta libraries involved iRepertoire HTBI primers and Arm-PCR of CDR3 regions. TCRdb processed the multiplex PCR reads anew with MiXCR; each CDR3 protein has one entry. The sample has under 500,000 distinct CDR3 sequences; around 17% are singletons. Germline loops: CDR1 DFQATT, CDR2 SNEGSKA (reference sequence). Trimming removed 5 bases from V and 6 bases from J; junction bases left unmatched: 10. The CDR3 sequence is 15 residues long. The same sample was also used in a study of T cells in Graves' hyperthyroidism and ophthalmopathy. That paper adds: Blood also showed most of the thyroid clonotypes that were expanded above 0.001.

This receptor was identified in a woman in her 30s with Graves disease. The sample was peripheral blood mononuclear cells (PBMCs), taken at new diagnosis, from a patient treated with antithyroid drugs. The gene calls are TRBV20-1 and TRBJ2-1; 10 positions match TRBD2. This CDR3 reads CSALLAGYPANEQFF. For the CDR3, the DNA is TGCAGTGCTCTACTAGCGGGATACCCTGCCAATGAGCAGTTCTTC.